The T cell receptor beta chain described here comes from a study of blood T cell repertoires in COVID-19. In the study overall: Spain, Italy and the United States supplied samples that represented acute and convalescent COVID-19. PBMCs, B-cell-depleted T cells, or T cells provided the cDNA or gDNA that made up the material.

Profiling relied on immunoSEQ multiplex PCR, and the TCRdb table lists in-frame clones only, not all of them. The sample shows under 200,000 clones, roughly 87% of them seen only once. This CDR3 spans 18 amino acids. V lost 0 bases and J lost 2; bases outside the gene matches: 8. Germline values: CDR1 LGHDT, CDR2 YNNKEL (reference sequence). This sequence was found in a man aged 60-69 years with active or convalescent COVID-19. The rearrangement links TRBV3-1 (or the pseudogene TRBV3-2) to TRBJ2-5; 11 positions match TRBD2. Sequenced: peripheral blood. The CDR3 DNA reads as TGTGCCAGCAGCCAAGATAGGAGGCGACTAGCGGGGCAAGAGACCCAGTACTTC. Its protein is CASSQDRRRLAGQETQYF.